There are a few counts of the clone carrying this T cell receptor beta chain. This specimen comes from a study of OX40 agonist ivuxolimab in advanced cancers. Study overall: Dose-escalation patients had hepatocellular carcinoma, melanoma, renal cell or head and neck cancer. Prior therapy, whether anti-PD-1, anti-PD-L1 or anti-CTLA-4, was allowed, and less than 45% had some.

Looked up from germline, CDR1 is SNHLY and CDR2 is FYNNEI. With V trimmed by 10 bases and J by 9 bases, 12 bases remained unmatched. The CDR3 extends over 14 amino acids. The method was immunoSEQ multiplex PCR; TCRdb's version includes in-frame clones alone and lacks a portion of them. The table includes just over 80,000 clones, 70% to 90% detected once. The chain is built from TRBV2 and TRBJ2-7; 13 positions match TRBD2. The sequences come from CD4+ or CD8+ T cells sorted from blood, collected in a trial of the OX40 agonist ivuxolimab. This TCR came from an adult with an advanced solid tumor such as melanoma, head and neck, liver or kidney cancer. The CDR3 sequence: CATTGLAGAGGQYF. The CDR3 region has the DNA TGTGCCACCACCGGACTAGCGGGGGCGGGAGGGCAGTACTTC.